Below, 17 T cell receptor beta chains from the same sample are listed, as sequenced in a study of T cells after yellow fever vaccination. One entry per CDR3 protein results from TCRdb running MiXCR on the 5' RACE reads. The sample contains under 600,000 distinct CDR3 sequences, approximately 15% of which appear only once. Sample: PBMCs, taken on the day of the yellow fever booster vaccination. The receptors were gathered from a young man who received the YFV17D yellow fever vaccine.

This clonotype came up many times. This sequence joins TRBV7-9 and TRBJ1-4; D call uncertain. The CDR3 is 16 residues long. V dropped 5 bases and J dropped 0 bases, with 13 bases sitting between them. Germline assignment: CDR1 SEHNR and CDR2 FQNEAQ (reference sequence). This CDR3 is CASSPWTAATNEKLFF. The CDR3 DNA reads TGTGCCAGCAGCCCTTGGACGGCTGCAACTAATGAAAAACTGTTTTTT.

The rearrangement uses TRBV11-2 and TRBJ2-7, with D unclear. The V gene's germline CDR1 is SGHAT and CDR2 FQNNGV. V lost 1 base to trimming and J lost 0 bases, with 10 bases between them. The CDR3 spans 15 residues. CDR3 in amino acids: CASSLALDFSYEQYF. The DNA of the CDR3 is TGTGCCAGCAGCTTAGCACTCGATTTCTCCTACGAGCAGTACTTC. The full variable domain, with the rest looked up from reference TRBV11-2 and TRBJ2-7, is EAGVAQSPRYKIIEKRQSVAFWCNPISGHATLYWYQQILGQGPKLLIQFQNNGVVDDSQLPKDRFSAERLKGVDSTLKIQPAKLEDSAVYLCASSLALDFSYEQYFGPGTRLTVT.

This clonotype has only a few counts. The chain has TRBV6-2 or TRBV6-3 and TRBJ2-7; 10 nucleotides match TRBD1. V gave up 7 bases and J gave up 3 bases; unmatched junction bases: 6. The CDR3 is 14 residues long. The germline CDR1 and CDR2 sequences are MNHEY and SVGEGT. The CDR3 loop is CASIRDRGFYEQYF. CDR3 DNA: TGTGCCAGCATCCGGGACAGGGGATTCTACGAGCAGTACTTC.

This clonotype occurred many times. The gene calls are TRBV15 and TRBJ2-2; possibly TRBD2 for D (7 bases). Germline-derived CDR1 and CDR2 are LNHNV and YYDKDF (reference sequence). The V end was cut by 6 bases, the J end by 9 bases, with 17 bases between. The CDR3 totals 14 residues. This CDR3 reads CATRSGAQGRELFF. The CDR3 nucleotides read TGTGCCACCAGAAGCGGGGCACAGGGAAGGGAGCTGTTTTTT.

This rearrangement joins TRBV7-8 to TRBJ2-5; 15 bases are a match to TRBD2. Germline CDR1 and CDR2: SGHVS and FQNEAQ. This CDR3 has 15 residues. V lost 7 bases and J lost 6; bases outside the gene matches: 6. The CDR3 loop reads CASTRTSGRAQTQYF. DNA for the CDR3: TGTGCCAGCACAAGGACTAGCGGGAGGGCCCAGACCCAGTACTTC.

This clonotype was counted between two and nine times. This rearrangement joins TRBV18 to TRBJ2-5, with 9 bases identical to TRBD2. J gave up 5 bases and V 2 bases, and 9 bases lay outside the gene matches. The CDR3 has 16 amino acids. CDR1 and CDR2 from the germline V gene are KGHSH and LQKENI. The CDR3 DNA is TGTGCCAGCTCACCAGCGGGAGGGATCAAGGGGGAGACCCAGTACTTC. This codes for CASSPAGGIKGETQYF.

This clonotype was counted many times. The V call is TRBV21-1, the J call TRBJ1-6. TRBV21-1 represents a pseudogene. The CDR3 spans 13 residues. The CDR3 region has the DNA TGTGCCAGCAGCAAAGAGCTCGATTCACCCCTCCACTTT. Protein: CASSKELDSPLHF.

V and J are TRBV4-3 and TRBJ2-2; D may be TRBD1 (6 bases). V shed 0 bases and J shed 7 bases, with 12 bases lying between them. Germline-derived CDR1 and CDR2 are LGHNA and YSLEER. The CDR3 is made up of 15 amino acids. The CDR3 region is CASSQEDRGLGELFF. CDR3 nucleotides: TGCGCCAGCAGCCAAGAGGACAGAGGGCTCGGGGAGCTGTTTTTT.

This clonotype was seen more than once but under ten times. The chain joins TRBV11-2 to TRBJ2-3; D not certain. Trimming removed 1 base from V and 2 bases from J, with 4 bases in between. CDR1 and CDR2 (germline): SGHAT, FQNNGV. This CDR3 comprises 13 residues. CDR3 sequence reads: CASSLVLTDTQYF. CDR3 DNA sequence: TGTGCCAGCAGCTTAGTGCTCACAGATACGCAGTATTTT.

This CDR3 reads CASSFQALGNQPQHF. The CDR3 DNA is TGTGCCAGCAGCTTTCAAGCTCTGGGTAATCAGCCCCAGCATTTT. The rearrangement joins TRBV7-2 to TRBJ1-5; D is unclear. From germline, CDR1 is SGHTA and CDR2 FQGNSA. The V and J ends lost 3 bases and 4 bases respectively, with 13 bases between them. The CDR3 has 15 residues.

This clonotype was picked up a small number of times. The rearrangement links TRBV6-2 or TRBV6-3 to TRBJ2-1, with D possibly being TRBD2 (6 bases). Germline V gene lookup returns CDR1 MNHEY and CDR2 SVGEGT. V was pared by 0 bases and J by 7 bases, with 19 bases between. CDR3 length: 17 residues. The CDR3 region has the DNA TGTGCCAGCAGTTACTCTTTTAGCGGAACGGCGGGTAATGAGCAGTTCTTC. It yields the protein CASSYSFSGTAGNEQFF.

This chain links TRBV4-3 with TRBJ2-7; D possibly corresponds to TRBD1 (6 bases). The V gene's germline CDR1 is LGHNA and CDR2 YSLEER. This CDR3 spans 15 amino acids. The V and J ends lost 0 bases and 3 bases respectively, with 12 bases between them. DNA for the CDR3: TGCGCCAGCAGCCAAGATTTACAGGGAGACTACGAGCAGTACTTC. Its protein product is CASSQDLQGDYEQYF.

This clonotype was seen at least ten times. The chain uses TRBV14 and TRBJ2-5; 13 bases align to TRBD2. The CDR3 sequence is 15 residues long. Germline CDR1 and CDR2: SGHDN and FVKESK. V shed 4 bases, J shed 4 bases, and the junction held 3 bases outside the gene matches. CDR3 sequence: CASSPGLAGTETQYF. Here the CDR3 DNA reads TGTGCCAGCAGCCCGGGACTAGCGGGAACAGAGACCCAGTACTTC.

This clonotype was found a few times. J is TRBJ2-1 and V is TRBV7-2; D may be TRBD2 (6 bases). Trimming took 5 bases from V and 5 from J, leaving 16 bases between them. Germline V CDR1 and CDR2: SGHTA, FQGNSA. The CDR3 consists of 15 residues. In nucleotides, the CDR3 is TGTGCCAGCAGCCCCGCCCGGGACTTCCACAATGAGCAGTTCTTC. Protein sequence: CASSPARDFHNEQFF.

This clonotype has only a few counts. The rearrangement uses TRBV15 and TRBJ2-1; no reliable D call. The CDR3 runs to 13 residues. Trimming took 2 bases from V and 12 from J, leaving 14 bases between them. Germline CDR1 LNHNV, CDR2 YYDKDF (reference sequence). Here the CDR3 DNA reads TGTGCCACCAGCAGACCCCCACCTCCTGGGCAGTTCTTC. Its protein product is CATSRPPPPGQFF.

This clonotype was observed a few times. The chain uses TRBV7-8 and TRBJ1-1; 7 bases map to TRBD1. Germline trimming cut 4 bases from V and 0 bases from J; bases unmatched to any gene: 8. Germline CDR1 reads SGHVS; CDR2 reads FQNEAQ. CDR3 length: 16 residues. CDR3 nucleotides: TGTGCCAGCAGCTCATATCAACAGGGGATGAACACTGAAGCTTTCTTT. Translating gives CASSSYQQGMNTEAFF.

The chain couples TRBV28 to TRBJ2-1, with 13 nucleotides matching TRBD2. Trimming took 3 bases from V and 0 from J; bases not matched to a gene: 5. Looked up from germline, CDR1 is MDHEN and CDR2 is SYDVKM. This CDR3 contains 18 residues. CDR3 sequence: CASSFVLAGGSSYNEQFF. The CDR3 DNA sequence: TGTGCCAGCAGTTTTGTACTAGCGGGAGGGTCCTCCTACAATGAGCAGTTCTTC.